This TCR beta chain was observed in a study of blood T cell repertoires in COVID-19. Across the study: Sites in the United States, Italy and Spain provided acute and convalescent COVID-19 samples.

In the source study's methods: Reference gene primer amplification yielded estimated nucleated cell counts. Assay used: immunoSEQ multiplex PCR; TCRdb lists only in-frame clones, some missing. For V, J and clone size, that table is used; D and trimming come from the DNA. Among approximately 270,000 clones listed, about 85% were seen once. Followed over time, Seattle patients had been enrolled while infection was active. V gave up 1 base and J gave up 0 bases, with 14 bases separating them. Germline-derived CDR1 and CDR2 are SGHDN and FVKESK. The CDR3 contains 17 residues. This clone was seen once. The TCR originated in a human donor with COVID-19, enrolled during active disease. The donor label of this sample is uncertain. The sequenced sample was peripheral blood. The rearrangement links TRBV14 to TRBJ2-3, with a tentative D call TRBD2 (5 bases). In DNA, the CDR3 is TGTGCCAGCAGCCAAGGCGTGGCGGGCCCAAGCACAGATACGCAGTATTTT. Residues: CASSQGVAGPSTDTQYF.